The present T cell receptor (beta chain) was sequenced within a study of blood T cell repertoires in COVID-19. About the study: Samples representing acute and convalescent COVID-19 were sourced from the United States, Italy and Spain. T cells, B-cell-depleted T cells, or PBMCs provided the cDNA or gDNA that served as material.

CDR3 length: 12 residues. The V gene end was trimmed by 5 bases and the J gene end by 3 bases; junction bases not matched to a gene: 1. Germline assignment: CDR1 SEHNR and CDR2 FQNEAQ (reference sequence). Per the authors' pipeline: Researchers report that nucleated cell counts were estimated from reference gene primer amplification. Assay used: immunoSEQ multiplex PCR; TCRdb lists only in-frame clones, some missing. V, J and clone size are taken as reported in that table, and D and trimming were inferred from the DNA itself. The table has some 54,000 clones, 91% seen once. The chain has TRBV7-9 and TRBJ2-7, with TRBD1 matching 7 bases. The TCR comes from a man in his 60s with acute or convalescent COVID-19. Sequenced input: peripheral blood. CDR3 sequence (DNA): TGTGCCAGCAGCGACAGGGTCTACGAGCAGTACTTC. It specifies CASSDRVYEQYF. The whole variable domain, remainder taken from reference TRBV7-9 and TRBJ2-7, is DTGVSQNPRHKITKRGQNVTFRCDPISEHNRLYWYRQTLGQGPEFLTYFQNEAQLEKSRLLSDRFSAERPKGSFSTLEIQRTEQGDSAMYLCASSDRVYEQYFGPGTRLTVT.